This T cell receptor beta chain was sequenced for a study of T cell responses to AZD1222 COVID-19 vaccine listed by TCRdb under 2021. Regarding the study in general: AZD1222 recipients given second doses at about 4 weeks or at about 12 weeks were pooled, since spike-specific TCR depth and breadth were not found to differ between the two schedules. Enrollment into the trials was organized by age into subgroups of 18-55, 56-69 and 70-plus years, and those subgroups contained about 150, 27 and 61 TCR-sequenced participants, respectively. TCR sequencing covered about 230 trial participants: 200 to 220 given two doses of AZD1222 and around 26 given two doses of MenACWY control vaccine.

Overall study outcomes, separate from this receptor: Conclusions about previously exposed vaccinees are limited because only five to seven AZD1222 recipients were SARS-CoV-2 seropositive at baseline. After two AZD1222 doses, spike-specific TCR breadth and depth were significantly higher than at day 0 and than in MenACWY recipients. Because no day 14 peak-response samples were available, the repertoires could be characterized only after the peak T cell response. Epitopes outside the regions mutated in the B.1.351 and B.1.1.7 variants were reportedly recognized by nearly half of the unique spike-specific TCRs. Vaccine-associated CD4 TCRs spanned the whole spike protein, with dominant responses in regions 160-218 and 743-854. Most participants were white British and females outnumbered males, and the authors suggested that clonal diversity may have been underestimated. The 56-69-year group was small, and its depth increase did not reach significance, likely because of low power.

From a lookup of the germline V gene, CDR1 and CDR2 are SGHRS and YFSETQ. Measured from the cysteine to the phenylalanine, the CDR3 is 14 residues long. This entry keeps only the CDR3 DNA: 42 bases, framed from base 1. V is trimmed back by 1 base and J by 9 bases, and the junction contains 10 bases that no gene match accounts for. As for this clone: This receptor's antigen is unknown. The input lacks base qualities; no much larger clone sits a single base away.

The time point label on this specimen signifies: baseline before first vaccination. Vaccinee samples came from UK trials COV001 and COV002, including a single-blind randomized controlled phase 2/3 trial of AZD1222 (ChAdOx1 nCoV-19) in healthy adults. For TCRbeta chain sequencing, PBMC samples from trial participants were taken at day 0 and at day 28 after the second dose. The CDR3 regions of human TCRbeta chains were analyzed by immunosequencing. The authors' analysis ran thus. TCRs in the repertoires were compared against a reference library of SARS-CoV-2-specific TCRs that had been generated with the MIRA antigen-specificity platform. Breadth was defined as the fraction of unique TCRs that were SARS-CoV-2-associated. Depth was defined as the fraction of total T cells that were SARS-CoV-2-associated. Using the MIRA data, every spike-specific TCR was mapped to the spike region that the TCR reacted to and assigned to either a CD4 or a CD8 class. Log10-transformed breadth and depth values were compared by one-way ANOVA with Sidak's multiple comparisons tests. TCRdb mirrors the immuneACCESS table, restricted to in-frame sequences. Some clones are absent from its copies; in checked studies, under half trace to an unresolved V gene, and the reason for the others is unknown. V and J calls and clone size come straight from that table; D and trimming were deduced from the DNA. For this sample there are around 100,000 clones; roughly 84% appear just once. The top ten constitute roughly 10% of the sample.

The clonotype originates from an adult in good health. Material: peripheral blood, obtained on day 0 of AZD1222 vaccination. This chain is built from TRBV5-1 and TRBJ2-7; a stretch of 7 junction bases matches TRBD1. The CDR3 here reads CASSLFGRQGGQYF. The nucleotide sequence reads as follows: TGCGCCAGCAGCTTGTTCGGTCGACAGGGCGGGCAGTACTTC.